These 11 T cell receptor beta chains originate from one sample sequenced in a study of blood T cell repertoires in COVID-19. Profiled with immunoSEQ multiplex PCR; TCRdb holds only in-frame clones, not every one. The sample has under 150,000 clones, more than 75% seen once. The specimen was peripheral blood. All receptors derive from a human donor in a cohort sampled during active COVID-19.

V and J are TRBV18 and TRBJ2-5, with a possible D match to TRBD2 (5 bases). The length of the CDR3 is 14 residues. Germline values: CDR1 KGHSH, CDR2 LQKENI. With 0 bases removed from V and 0 bases from J, the gap between germline ends came to 5 bases. The CDR3 loop reads CASSPPGDQETQYF. CDR3 nucleotide sequence: TGTGCCAGCTCACCACCGGGAGACCAAGAGACCCAGTACTTC.

The table lists this clone with a count of one. CDR3 in amino acids: CASSPYRLADTQYF. CDR3 sequence (DNA): TGTGCCAGCAGCCCTTACCGACTAGCAGATACGCAGTATTTT. The rearrangement links TRBV14 to TRBJ2-3, with D maybe TRBD2 (6 bases). V was trimmed by 4 bases and J by 4 bases, leaving 12 bases between them. CDR1 is SGHDN, CDR2 FVKESK, per germline. The CDR3 extends over 14 amino acids.

This chain uses TRBV10-2 with TRBJ2-5; D unresolved. Germline loops: CDR1 WSHSY, CDR2 SAAADI. The CDR3 runs to 13 residues. The V and J ends lost 2 bases and 5 bases respectively, with 9 bases between them. Written as DNA, the CDR3 is TGCGCCAGCAGTGAGACCGAACTGGAGACCCAGTACTTC. Encoded protein: CASSETELETQYF.

The chain couples TRBV2 to TRBJ2-5; maybe TRBD2 (6 bases). CDR3 length equals 13 residues. Germline lookup yields CDR1 SNHLY and CDR2 FYNNEI. V dropped 9 bases and J dropped 5 bases, with 16 bases sitting between them. The CDR3 bases are TGTGCCAGTCGTTCCGGAGGGTGGGAGACCCAGTACTTC. Amino acids: CASRSGGWETQYF.

V gene TRBV15 combines with J gene TRBJ1-1, with 8 bases matching TRBD1. The germline gives CDR1 LNHNV, CDR2 YYDKDF (reference sequence). This CDR3 has 15 amino acids. Losses at the gene ends were 4 bases for V and 4 bases for J; bases not matched to a gene: 8. CDR3 DNA sequence: TGTGCCACCAGCAAAACCCAGGGGGCGCGCACTGAAGCTTTCTTT. Translating gives CATSKTQGARTEAFF. The full variable domain, rest sourced from reference TRBV15 and TRBJ1-1, is DAMVIQNPRYQVTQFGKPVTLSCSQTLNHNVMYWYQQKSSQAPKLLFHYYDKDFNNEADTPDNFQSRRPNTSFCFLDIRSPGLGDTAMYLCATSKTQGARTEAFFGQGTRLTVV.

V usage is TRBV4-1 and J usage is TRBJ2-5; 7 bases map to TRBD1. The CDR3 runs 14 residues. In germline, CDR1 is MGHRA, CDR2 YSYEKL. V lost 4 bases to trimming and J lost 5 bases; unmatched junction nucleotides: 7. For the CDR3, the DNA is TGCGCCAGCAGCCCGTCACAGGGGCGCGAGACCCAGTACTTC. It is translated as CASSPSQGRETQYF.

The chain employs TRBV2 and TRBJ2-3; 9 bases map to TRBD2. The V gene's germline CDR1 is SNHLY and CDR2 FYNNEI. The V and J ends lost 5 bases and 3 bases, in that order; junction bases with no gene match: 12. The CDR3 extends over 17 amino acids. The chain's CDR3 is CASSPRGIAGETDTQYF. In nucleotides, the CDR3 is TGTGCCAGCAGTCCCCGGGGAATAGCGGGGGAAACAGATACGCAGTATTTT. The variable domain in full, completed from reference TRBV2 and TRBJ2-3, reads EPEVTQTPSHQVTQMGQEVILRCVPISNHLYFYWYRQILGQKVEFLVSFYNNEISEKSEIFDDQFSVERPDGSNFTLKIRSTKLEDSAMYFCASSPRGIAGETDTQYFGPGTRLTVL.

The V call is TRBV10-2, the J call TRBJ2-1, with unresolved D. Germline-derived CDR1 and CDR2 are WSHSY and SAAADI. Trimming shortened V by 0 bases and J by 8 bases, and 5 bases separated the two germline ends. The CDR3 totals 12 residues. This chain's CDR3 is CASSESFYEQFF. The CDR3 DNA is TGCGCCAGCAGTGAGTCGTTCTATGAGCAGTTCTTC.

The chain is built from TRBV4-1 and TRBJ1-5; D not resolved. Germline CDR1 is MGHRA and CDR2 is YSYEKL. The CDR3 has 14 residues. V was shortened by 4 bases and J by 0 bases, with 7 bases between the two germline ends. CDR3 sequence (DNA): TGCGCCAGCAGCCGAGACAATAGCAATCAGCCCCAGCATTTT. It specifies CASSRDNSNQPQHF.

This clone was detected only once. This chain connects TRBV3-1 (or the pseudogene TRBV3-2) to TRBJ1-1, with TRBD1 matching over 7 bases. The CDR3 runs to 15 residues. The J segment lost 1 base and the V segment lost 3 bases, leaving 5 bases of the junction unmatched. Germline loops: CDR1 LGHDT, CDR2 YNNKEL (reference sequence). The DNA for the CDR3 is TGTGCCAGCAGCCAGTCCGGGACAGAGAACACTGAAGCTTTCTTT. Translating it yields CASSQSGTENTEAFF.

The chain links TRBV19 to TRBJ2-1, with D tentatively TRBD1 (6 bases). The CDR3 spans 14 residues. CDR1 is LNHDA and CDR2 is SQIVND in the germline V gene (reference sequence). V lost 6 bases, J lost 3 bases, and 12 bases lay in between. CDR3 region: CASRYRAFYNEQFF. The DNA for the CDR3 is TGTGCCAGTAGGTACAGGGCCTTCTACAATGAGCAGTTCTTC.